One and the same sample provided the 16 T cell receptor beta chains below, sequenced in a study of T cell changes during pregnancy in multiple sclerosis. TCRdb keeps only in-frame clones here, not all; method: immunoSEQ multiplex PCR. The sample holds about 51,000 clones; around 92% are singletons and the top ten take around 0.61%. Specimen: CD4+ T cells from peripheral blood mononuclear cells, collected in the third trimester of pregnancy. The receptors originated from a female donor with multiple sclerosis, enrolled in a pregnancy study.

DNA of the CDR3: TGTGCCAGCAGCTCATTTACAGGGGGCAATCAGCCCCAGCATTTT. It is translated as CASSSFTGGNQPQHF. The genes are TRBV28 and TRBJ1-5; 7 bases align to TRBD1. The trim removed 6 bases at V and 2 bases at J, leaving 7 bases unmatched. Germline CDR1 MDHEN, CDR2 SYDVKM. The CDR3 is made up of 15 amino acids.

The chain couples TRBV15 to TRBJ1-2; TRBD1 agrees at 7 bases. The ends lost 3 bases at V and 3 bases at J; junction bases unmatched: 7. The CDR3 is 15 residues long. Germline loops: CDR1 LNHNV, CDR2 YYDKDF (reference sequence). The CDR3 bases are TGTGCCACCAGCAGCCGACAGGGTCTGGACTATGGCTACACCTTC. Its protein is CATSSRQGLDYGYTF.

The chain couples TRBV29-1 to TRBJ1-2; D possibly corresponds to TRBD1 (5 bases). Trimming pared 4 bases from V and 5 bases from J, leaving 11 bases between. The germline V gene has CDR1 SQVTM and CDR2 ANQGSEA. The CDR3 totals 12 residues. This chain's CDR3 is CSVGGRDYGYTF. DNA for the CDR3: TGCAGCGTTGGAGGCAGGGATTATGGCTACACCTTC.

J is TRBJ2-7 and V is TRBV7-6; the D gene is possibly TRBD1 (7 bases). Germline V gene data show CDR1 as SGHVS and CDR2 as FNYEAQ. The CDR3 covers 12 residues. V lost 6 bases, J lost 6 bases, and 12 bases lay in between. CDR3 loop: CASSPGGREQYF. The CDR3 bases are TGTGCCAGCAGTCCAGGGGGGCGCGAGCAGTACTTC.

The chain recombines TRBV11-2 with TRBJ2-1; 9 nucleotides align to TRBD1. Trimming removed 5 bases from V and 0 bases from J; junction bases left unmatched: 2. CDR1 and CDR2 (germline): SGHAT, FQNNGV. This CDR3 has 15 amino acids. CDR3 nucleotides: TGTGCCAGCAGCCCGGACAGGGGCTCCTACAATGAGCAGTTCTTC. It translates to CASSPDRGSYNEQFF. The full variable domain, rest sourced from reference TRBV11-2 and TRBJ2-1, is EAGVAQSPRYKIIEKRQSVAFWCNPISGHATLYWYQQILGQGPKLLIQFQNNGVVDDSQLPKDRFSAERLKGVDSTLKIQPAKLEDSAVYLCASSPDRGSYNEQFFGPGTRLTVL.

The chain uses TRBV28 and TRBJ2-5, with 9 bases identical to TRBD1. The CDR3 loop spans 14 amino acids. From germline, CDR1 is MDHEN and CDR2 SYDVKM. After removal of 4 bases from V and 6 bases from J, the junction contained 6 bases not matched to a gene. The CDR3 region is CASSSPGQGKTQYF. The CDR3, as DNA: TGTGCCAGCAGTTCACCGGGACAGGGAAAGACCCAGTACTTC. Variable domain in full (rest from reference TRBV28 and TRBJ2-5): DVKVTQSSRYLVKRTGEKVFLECVQDMDHENMFWYRQDPGLGLRLIYFSYDVKMKEKGDIPEGYSVSREKKERFSLILESASTNQTSMYLCASSSPGQGKTQYFGPGTRLLVL.

This rearrangement joins TRBV28 to TRBJ1-1; no clear D gene. Germline V gene lookup returns CDR1 MDHEN and CDR2 SYDVKM. Deletions cut 6 bases from V and 1 base from J, with 18 bases between. This CDR3 spans 16 amino acids. The CDR3 protein is CASSQMRGSQNTEAFF. The DNA of the CDR3 is TGTGCCAGCAGCCAAATGAGAGGCAGCCAGAACACTGAAGCTTTCTTT.

J is TRBJ1-3 and V is TRBV5-1; maybe TRBD1 (5 bases). The CDR3 totals 14 residues. V was clipped by 3 bases and J by 4 bases, with 11 bases between them. Germline CDR1 reads SGHRS; CDR2 reads YFSETQ. Here the CDR3 DNA reads TGCGCCAGCAGCTCCCGGGGGGGAGGAAACACCATATATTTT. Residues: CASSSRGGGNTIYF.

The chain has TRBV2 and TRBJ1-5; possible D gene TRBD1, 5 bases. V lost 8 bases to trimming and J lost 2 bases, with 10 bases between them. Germline CDR1 reads SNHLY; CDR2 reads FYNNEI. This CDR3 is 13 amino acids long. CDR3 DNA sequence: TGTGCCAGCTGGGGAGGGGGCAATCAGCCCCAGCATTTT. Translated, it gives CASWGGGNQPQHF.

The CDR3 DNA reads TGTGCCAGTAGTGTTGACTGGAGCTCCTACAATGAGCAGTTCTTC. Its translation: CASSVDWSSYNEQFF. The chain combines TRBV19 with TRBJ2-1; D gene unclear. Germline V gene lookup returns CDR1 LNHDA and CDR2 SQIVND (reference sequence). The CDR3 is made up of 15 amino acids. V lost 5 bases to trimming and J lost 0 bases, with 11 bases between them. The full variable domain, with the rest looked up from reference TRBV19 and TRBJ2-1, is DGGITQSPKYLFRKEGQNVTLSCEQNLNHDAMYWYRQDPGQGLRLIYYSQIVNDFQKGDIAEGYSVSREKKESFPLTVTSAQKNPTAFYLCASSVDWSSYNEQFFGPGTRLTVL.

This rearrangement joins TRBV19 to TRBJ2-1; TRBD2 agrees at 10 bases. Germline V gives CDR1 LNHDA, CDR2 SQIVND (reference sequence). This CDR3 has 17 residues. V was pared by 3 bases and J by 8 bases, with 13 bases of the junction left unmatched. CDR3 sequence: CASSISSGRAARDEQFF. CDR3 sequence (DNA): TGTGCCAGTAGTATTAGCAGCGGGAGGGCCGCTAGAGATGAGCAGTTCTTC.

The chain has TRBV4-3 and TRBJ1-1; the match to TRBD1 covers 8 bases. This CDR3 has 19 residues. The germline gives CDR1 LGHNA, CDR2 YSLEER. The V segment lost 4 bases and the J segment 0 bases; nucleotides outside the gene matches: 16. The CDR3 loop reads CASSLHSSPATGVNTEAFF. The CDR3 bases are TGCGCCAGCAGCCTACATTCTAGCCCGGCGACAGGGGTGAACACTGAAGCTTTCTTT.

The V call is TRBV28, the J call TRBJ2-2; 7 nucleotides match TRBD1. Germline CDR1 is MDHEN and CDR2 is SYDVKM. Losses at the gene ends were 6 bases for V and 4 bases for J; bases not matched to a gene: 2. This CDR3 is built from 13 residues. The CDR3 loop reads CASRSGGTGELFF. CDR3 DNA: TGTGCCAGCAGGTCAGGGGGCACCGGGGAGCTGTTTTTT.

The chain couples TRBV9 to TRBJ2-3; 8 nucleotides align to TRBD1. V gave up 3 bases and J gave up 3 bases; unmatched junction bases: 9. Germline loops: CDR1 SGDLS, CDR2 YYNGEE. The CDR3 extends over 16 amino acids. CDR3 sequence: CASSADRTGSTDTQYF. CDR3 nucleotide sequence: TGTGCCAGCAGCGCAGATAGGACAGGGTCGACAGATACGCAGTATTTT.

The J gene is TRBJ2-7, the V gene TRBV29-1; D is perhaps TRBD1 (5 bases). Germline CDR1 reads SQVTM; CDR2 reads ANQGSEA. The CDR3 totals 14 residues. The V end lost 5 bases, the J end lost 3 bases, and 17 bases lay between the germline ends. The CDR3 DNA reads TGCAGCGTTACCACCGAGACAGCTATCTACGAGCAGTACTTC. Its protein is CSVTTETAIYEQYF.

The genes are TRBV18 and TRBJ2-6, with D possibly being TRBD1 (6 bases). Germline loops: CDR1 KGHSH, CDR2 LQKENI. CDR3 size: 13 residues. V lost 3 bases, J lost 7 bases, and 7 bases lay in between. DNA of the CDR3: TGTGCCAGCTCACCGGACAGAGCCAACGTCCTGACTTTC. This sequence encodes CASSPDRANVLTF.